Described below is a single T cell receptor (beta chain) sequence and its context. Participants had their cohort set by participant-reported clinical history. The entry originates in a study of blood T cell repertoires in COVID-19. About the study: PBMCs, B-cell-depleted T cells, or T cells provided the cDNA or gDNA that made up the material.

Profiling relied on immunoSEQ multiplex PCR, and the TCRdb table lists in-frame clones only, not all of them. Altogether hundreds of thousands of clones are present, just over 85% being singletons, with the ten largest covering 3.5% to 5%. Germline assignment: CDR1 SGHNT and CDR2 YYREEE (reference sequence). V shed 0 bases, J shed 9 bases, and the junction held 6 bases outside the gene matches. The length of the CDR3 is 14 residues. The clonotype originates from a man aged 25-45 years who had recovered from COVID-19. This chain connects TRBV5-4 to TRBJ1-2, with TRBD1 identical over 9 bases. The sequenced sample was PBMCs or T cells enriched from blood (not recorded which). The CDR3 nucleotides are TGTGCCAGCAGCTTGGAGCCGACAGGGGGTAGCTACACCTTC. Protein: CASSLEPTGGSYTF. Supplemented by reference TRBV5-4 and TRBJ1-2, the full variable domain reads ETGVTQSPTHLIKTRGQQVTLRCSSQSGHNTVSWYQQALGQGPQFIFQYYREEENGRGNFPPRFSGLQFPNYSSELNVNALELDDSALYLCASSLEPTGGSYTFGSGTRLTVV.